One and the same sample provided the 8 T cell receptor beta chains below, sequenced in a study of glioma-infiltrating T cells after dendritic cell vaccination. As to time point: after dendritic cell vaccination, including at tumor progression/relapse. The assay was immunoSEQ multiplex PCR, and TCRdb's table has in-frame clones only and misses some. This sample has around 87,000 clones, with 83% found just once. The sequencing used blood, collected after dendritic cell vaccination. The receptors come from a human donor with glioblastoma.

The chain couples TRBV15 to TRBJ2-3, with 10 nucleotides matching TRBD1. The CDR3 consists of 15 residues. V lost 5 bases, J lost 5 bases, and 7 bases stayed unmatched. Germline lookup yields CDR1 LNHNV and CDR2 YYDKDF (reference sequence). This chain's CDR3 is CATSVRDRGKDTQYF. CDR3 DNA sequence: TGTGCCACCAGCGTCCGGGACAGGGGAAAAGATACGCAGTATTTT.

The chain employs TRBV11-2 and TRBJ2-5; 7 bases align to TRBD1. The V segment lost 3 bases and the J segment 5 bases; nucleotides outside the gene matches: 15. Germline CDR1 and CDR2: SGHAT and FQNNGV. The CDR3 covers 17 residues. DNA of the CDR3: TGTGCCAGCAGCTTGGGGGCCGGGACAGTCGCAGATGAGACCCAGTACTTC. Translating gives CASSLGAGTVADETQYF.

The chain has TRBV6-5 and TRBJ1-5; unclear D gene. Germline V gene lookup returns CDR1 MNHEY and CDR2 SVGAGI. The V end lost 8 bases, the J end lost 2 bases, and 7 bases lay between the germline ends. CDR3 length equals 12 residues. The CDR3 bases are TGTGCCAGCTCAGGTGGCAATCAGCCCCAGCATTTT. As protein: CASSGGNQPQHF.

CDR3 DNA sequence: TGTGCCAGTAGTATCGGGGGGCTCTCAATATATTTT. Its protein is CASSIGGLSIYF. The rearrangement links TRBV19 to TRBJ1-3; a weak D match, TRBD1 (6 bases). Germline V gene sequence: CDR1 LNHDA, CDR2 SQIVND (reference sequence). V lost 3 bases and J 13 bases, leaving 13 bases between the germline ends. This CDR3 has 12 residues.

The rearrangement joins TRBV10-3 to TRBJ1-4, with TRBD1 identical over 7 bases. The CDR3 runs to 16 residues. V was clipped by 0 bases and J by 4 bases; unmatched bases: 5. Germline V lookup: CDR1 ENHRY, CDR2 SYGVKD. Written as DNA, the CDR3 is TGTGCCATCAGTGAGTCGAGACAGGGAGTTAATGAAAAACTGTTTTTT. This codes for CAISESRQGVNEKLFF.

The V and J genes are TRBV7-3 and TRBJ1-2; D is ambiguous. CDR3 length: 15 amino acids. Trimming pared 6 bases from V and 2 bases from J, leaving 16 bases between. Germline CDR1 SGHTA, CDR2 FQGTGA. The CDR3 DNA reads as TGTGCCAGCAGTTCGGACTCCTATCCGAACTATGGCTACACCTTC. This sequence encodes CASSSDSYPNYGYTF.

J is TRBJ1-5 and V is TRBV5-6; no reliable D call. The CDR3 extends over 15 amino acids. Trimming took off 0 bases at V and 0 bases at J, with 7 bases between the two ends. Germline V gene lookup returns CDR1 SGHDT and CDR2 YYEEEE. Here the CDR3 reads CASSLAGNSNQPQHF. The CDR3 DNA is TGTGCCAGCAGCTTGGCCGGGAATAGCAATCAGCCCCAGCATTTT.

This clone appeared a single time. The rearrangement links TRBV7-3 to TRBJ1-1; 8 nucleotides align to TRBD1. Germline V CDR1 and CDR2: SGHTA, FQGTGA. Trimming cost V 5 bases and J 6 bases; bases outside gene matches: 5. The CDR3 loop spans 13 amino acids. The DNA for the CDR3 is TGTGCCAGCAGCACAACAGGGGGGGCTGAAGCTTTCTTT. Residues: CASSTTGGAEAFF. The full variable domain, in which reference TRBV7-3 and TRBJ1-1 provide the parts outside the CDR3, is GAGVSQTPSNKVTEKGKYVELRCDPISGHTALYWYRQSLGQGPEFLIYFQGTGAADDSGLPNDRFFAVRPEGSVSTLKIQRTERGDSAVYLCASSTTGGAEAFFGQGTRLTVV.